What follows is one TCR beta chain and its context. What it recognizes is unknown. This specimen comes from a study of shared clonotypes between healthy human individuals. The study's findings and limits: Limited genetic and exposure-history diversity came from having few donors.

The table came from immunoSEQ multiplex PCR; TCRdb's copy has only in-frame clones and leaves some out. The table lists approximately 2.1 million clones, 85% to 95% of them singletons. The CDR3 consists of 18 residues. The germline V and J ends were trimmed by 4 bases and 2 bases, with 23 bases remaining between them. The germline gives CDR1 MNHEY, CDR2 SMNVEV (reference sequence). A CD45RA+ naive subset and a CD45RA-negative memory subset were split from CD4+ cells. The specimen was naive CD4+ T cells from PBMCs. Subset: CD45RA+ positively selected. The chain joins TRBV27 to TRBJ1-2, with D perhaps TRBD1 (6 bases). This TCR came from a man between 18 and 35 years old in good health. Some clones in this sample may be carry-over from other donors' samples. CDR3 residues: CASSSRPPRYTGNYGYTF. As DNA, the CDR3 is TGTGCCAGCAGTTCCAGACCGCCCCGGTATACAGGGAACTATGGCTACACCTTC.